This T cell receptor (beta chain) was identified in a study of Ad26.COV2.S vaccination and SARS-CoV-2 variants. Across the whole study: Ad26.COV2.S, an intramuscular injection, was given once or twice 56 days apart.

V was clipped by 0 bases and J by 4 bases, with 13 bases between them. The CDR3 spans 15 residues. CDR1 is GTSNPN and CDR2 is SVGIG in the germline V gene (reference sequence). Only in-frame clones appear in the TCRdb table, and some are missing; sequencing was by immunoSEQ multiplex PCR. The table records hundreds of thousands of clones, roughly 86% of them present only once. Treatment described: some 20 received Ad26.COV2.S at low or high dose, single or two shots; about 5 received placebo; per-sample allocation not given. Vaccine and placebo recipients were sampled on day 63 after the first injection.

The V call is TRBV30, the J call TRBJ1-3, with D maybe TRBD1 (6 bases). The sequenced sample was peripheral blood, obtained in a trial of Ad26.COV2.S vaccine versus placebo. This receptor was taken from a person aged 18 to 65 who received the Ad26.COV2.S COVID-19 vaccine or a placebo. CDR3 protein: CAWSVGAFGGNTIYF. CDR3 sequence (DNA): TGTGCCTGGAGTGTGGGGGCCTTCGGAGGAAACACCATATATTTT.